The clone carrying this TCR beta chain came up many times. The antigen remains undetermined. The sample is drawn from a study of T cell repertoires in cytomegalovirus infection. Study-wide points: The ex vivo response showed dominance by HLA-C-restricted CMV-specific TCR beta clonotypes.

Via MiXCR, TCRdb re-called the reads, giving one row per CDR3 protein. The sample lists approximately 990,000 distinct CDR3 sequences; about a third were seen once. The CDR3 is 14 residues long. V was cut by 2 bases and J by 7 bases, with 12 bases left in between. CDR1 and CDR2 from the germline V gene are SGHVS and FNYEAQ. This receptor was taken from a human donor in good health (CMV status not recorded). Some clones in this sample may be carry-over from other donors' samples. The material sequenced was cultured CD8+ T cells from PBMCs, taken from culture after CMV antigen stimulation. This rearrangement joins TRBV7-6 to TRBJ2-1, with a weak D call TRBD2 (7 bases). CDR3 loop: CASSLMGGQNEQFF. The DNA of the CDR3 is TGTGCCAGCAGCTTAATGGGGGGGCAGAATGAGCAGTTCTTC.